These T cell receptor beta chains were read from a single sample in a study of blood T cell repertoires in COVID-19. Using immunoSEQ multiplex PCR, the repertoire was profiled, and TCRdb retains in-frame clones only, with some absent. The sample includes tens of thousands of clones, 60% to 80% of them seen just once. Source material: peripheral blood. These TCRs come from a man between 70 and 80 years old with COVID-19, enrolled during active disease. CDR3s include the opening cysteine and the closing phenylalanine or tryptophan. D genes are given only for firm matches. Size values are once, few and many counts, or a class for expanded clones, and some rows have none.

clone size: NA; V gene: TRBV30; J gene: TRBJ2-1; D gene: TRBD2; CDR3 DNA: TGTGCCTGGCTCGCCAGGAGGGGGCTAGCGGGAGGCCAAACAGGCCATGAGCAGTTCTTC; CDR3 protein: CAWLARRGLAGGQTGHEQFF
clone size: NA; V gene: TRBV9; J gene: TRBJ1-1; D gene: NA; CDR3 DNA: TGTGCCAGCAGCCCGGACCGGGGGACTGAAGCTTTCTTT; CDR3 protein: CASSPDRGTEAFF
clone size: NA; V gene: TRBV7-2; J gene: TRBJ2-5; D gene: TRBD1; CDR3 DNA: TGTGCCAGCAGCCCGGGACAGATTTCGGAGACCCAGTACTTC; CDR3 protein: CASSPGQISETQYF
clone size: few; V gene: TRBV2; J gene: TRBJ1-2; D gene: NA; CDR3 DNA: TGTGCCAGCAAGCGGGAGGGGGGCGTGGGAGGAGGCTACACCTTC; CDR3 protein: CASKREGGVGGGYTF
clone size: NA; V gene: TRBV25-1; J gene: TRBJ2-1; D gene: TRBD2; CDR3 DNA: TGTGCCAGCAGCCGACTAGCGGGAGGAGGTGAGCAGTTCTTC; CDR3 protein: CASSRLAGGGEQFF
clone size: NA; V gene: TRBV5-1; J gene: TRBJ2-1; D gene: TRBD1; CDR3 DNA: TGCGCCAGCAGCCGAATAACAGGGGGCCCCACAGTCAATGAGCAGTTCTTC; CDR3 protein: CASSRITGGPTVNEQFF
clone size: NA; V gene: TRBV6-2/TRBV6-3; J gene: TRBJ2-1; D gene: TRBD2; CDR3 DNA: TGTGCCAGCAGTTACTCGGCCCCGGGACTAGCGGGAGTGGAGAATGAGCAGTTCTTC; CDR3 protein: CASSYSAPGLAGVENEQFF
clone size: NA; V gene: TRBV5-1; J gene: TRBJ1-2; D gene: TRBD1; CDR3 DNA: TGCGCCAGCAGCCCACCGGGACAGGGGATGTATGGCTACACCTTC; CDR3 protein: CASSPPGQGMYGYTF
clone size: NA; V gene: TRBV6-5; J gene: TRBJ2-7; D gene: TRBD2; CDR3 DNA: TGTGCCAGCAGTTACGTAGGACTAGCCCGCGAGCAGTACTTC; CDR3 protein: CASSYVGLAREQYF
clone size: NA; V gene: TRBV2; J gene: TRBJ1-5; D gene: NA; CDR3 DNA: TGTGCCAGCAGTGAAGCGGGTGCGGCAATTCAGCCCCAGCATTTT; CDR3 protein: CASSEAGAAIQPQHF
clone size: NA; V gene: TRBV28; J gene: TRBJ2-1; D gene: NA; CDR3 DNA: TGTGCCAGCAGTTTGGGGCCCTACGATGAGCAGTTCTTC; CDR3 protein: CASSLGPYDEQFF
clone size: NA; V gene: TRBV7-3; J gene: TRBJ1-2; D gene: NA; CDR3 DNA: TGTGCCAGCAGCTTTGGGCAGAACTATGGCTACACCTTC; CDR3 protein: CASSFGQNYGYTF
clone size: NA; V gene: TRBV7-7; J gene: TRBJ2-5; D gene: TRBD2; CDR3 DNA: TGTGCTAGCAGCTTAGCGAAGTCGGGGGGGGAGACCCAGTACTTC; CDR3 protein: CASSLAKSGGETQYF
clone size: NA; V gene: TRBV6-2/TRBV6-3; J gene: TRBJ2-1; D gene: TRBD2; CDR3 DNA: TGTGCCAGCAGTTCCCCCGTAAGACTAGCGGGAGGTGTATTAAATGAGCAGTTCTTC; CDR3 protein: CASSSPVRLAGGVLNEQFF
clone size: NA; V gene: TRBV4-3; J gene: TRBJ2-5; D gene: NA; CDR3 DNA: TGCGCCAGCAGCCAAGGTCCGCGGGAAGAGACCCAGTACTTC; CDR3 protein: CASSQGPREETQYF
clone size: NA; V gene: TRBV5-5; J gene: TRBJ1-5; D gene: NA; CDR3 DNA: TGTGCCAGCAGCTTGGATACACAAGATCAGCCCCAGCATTTT; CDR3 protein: CASSLDTQDQPQHF
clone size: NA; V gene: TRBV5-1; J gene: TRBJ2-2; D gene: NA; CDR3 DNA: TGCGCCAGCAGCCCAGCCAACGGGTCGAACACCGGGGAGCTGTTTTTT; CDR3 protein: CASSPANGSNTGELFF
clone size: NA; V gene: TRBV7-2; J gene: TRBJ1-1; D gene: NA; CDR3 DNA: TGTGCCAGCAGCCCTGGGGCAGCGAACACTGAAGCTTTCTTT; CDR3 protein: CASSPGAANTEAFF
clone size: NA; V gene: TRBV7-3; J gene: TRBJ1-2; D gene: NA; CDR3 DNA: TGTGCCAGCAGCCCTGGCGCCGGGGTCGATTTCTATGGCTACACCTTC; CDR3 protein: CASSPGAGVDFYGYTF
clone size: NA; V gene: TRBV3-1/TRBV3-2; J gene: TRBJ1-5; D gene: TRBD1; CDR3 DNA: TGTGCCAGCAGCCGCAACCGGGACAGGGGATATCAGCCCCAGCATTTT; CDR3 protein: CASSRNRDRGYQPQHF
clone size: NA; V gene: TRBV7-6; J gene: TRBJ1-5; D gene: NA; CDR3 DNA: TGTGCCAGCAGCTTAGGCGAGGGTAGCAATCAGCCCCAGCATTTT; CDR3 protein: CASSLGEGSNQPQHF
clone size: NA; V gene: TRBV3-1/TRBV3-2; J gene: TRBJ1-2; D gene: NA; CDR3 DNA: TGTGCCAGCAGCCAGAGGATGGTTGGCTACACCTTC; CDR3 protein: CASSQRMVGYTF
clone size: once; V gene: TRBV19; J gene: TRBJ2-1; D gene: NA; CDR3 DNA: TGTGCCAGTAGTTGGTCTAGTAGCAATGAGCAGTTCTTC; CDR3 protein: CASSWSSSNEQFF
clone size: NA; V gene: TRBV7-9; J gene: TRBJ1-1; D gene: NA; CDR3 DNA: TGTGCCAGCCTCCACACTTCTGAACAGGTTGAAGCTTTCTTT; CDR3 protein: CASLHTSEQVEAFF
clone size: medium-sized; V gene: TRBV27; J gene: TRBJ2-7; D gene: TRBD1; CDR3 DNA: TGTGCCAGCAGTAGAAGGGGGCACGAGCAGTACTTC; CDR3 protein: CASSRRGHEQYF
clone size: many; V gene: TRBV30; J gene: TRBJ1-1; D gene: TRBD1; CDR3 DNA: TGTGCCTGGAGTGTAGACAGGGGGCTTGAAGCTTTCTTT; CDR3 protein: CAWSVDRGLEAFF
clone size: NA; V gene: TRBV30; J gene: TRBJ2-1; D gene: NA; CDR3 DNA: TGTGCCTGGAGTGTGGGGAGTTACAATGAGCAGTTCTTC; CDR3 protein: CAWSVGSYNEQFF
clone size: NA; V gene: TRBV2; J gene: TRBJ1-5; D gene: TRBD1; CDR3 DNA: TGTGCCAGCAGTGAGACAGGGGGATATCAGCCCCAGCATTTT; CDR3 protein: CASSETGGYQPQHF
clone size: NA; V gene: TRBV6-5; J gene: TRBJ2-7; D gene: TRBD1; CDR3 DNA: TGTGCCAGCAGGAGGACAGGGGGGCCTACCTACGAGCAGTACTTC; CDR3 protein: CASRRTGGPTYEQYF
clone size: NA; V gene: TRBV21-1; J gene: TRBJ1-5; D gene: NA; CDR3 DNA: TGTGCCAGCAGCAACAGACAGGGGGCCCGACCCAATCAGCCCCAGCATTTT; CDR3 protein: CASSNRQGARPNQPQHF
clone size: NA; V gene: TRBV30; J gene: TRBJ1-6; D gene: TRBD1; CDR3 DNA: TGTGCCTGGACGGCAGGGGGGTATTCACCCCTCCACTTT; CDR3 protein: CAWTAGGYSPLHF
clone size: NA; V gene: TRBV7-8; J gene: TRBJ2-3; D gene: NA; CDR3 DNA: TGTGCCAGCAGCTCACAGGGATTTAGCACAGATACGCAGTATTTT; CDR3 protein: CASSSQGFSTDTQYF
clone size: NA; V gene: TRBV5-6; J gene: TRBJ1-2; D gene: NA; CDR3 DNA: TGTGCCAGCAGCTCCAGGGGTTGGGACTATGGCTACACCTTC; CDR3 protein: CASSSRGWDYGYTF
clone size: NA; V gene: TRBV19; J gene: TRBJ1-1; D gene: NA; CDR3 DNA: TGTGCCAGTATTGGGAGAGGGGGTCACACTGAAGCTTTCTTT; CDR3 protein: CASIGRGGHTEAFF
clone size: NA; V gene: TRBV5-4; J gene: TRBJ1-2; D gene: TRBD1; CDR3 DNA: TGTGCCAGCAGCAGGACAGGGGAAGGCTACACCTTC; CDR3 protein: CASSRTGEGYTF
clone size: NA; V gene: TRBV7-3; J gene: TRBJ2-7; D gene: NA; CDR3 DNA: TGTGCCAGCAGCTTAGACATTACGTTCGAGCAGTACTTC; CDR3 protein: CASSLDITFEQYF
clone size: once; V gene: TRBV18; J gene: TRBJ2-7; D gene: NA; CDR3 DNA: TGTGCCAGCTCACCACCGGGGGCGGTGCAGTACTTC; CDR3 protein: CASSPPGAVQYF
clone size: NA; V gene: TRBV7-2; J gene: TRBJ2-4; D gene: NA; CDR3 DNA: TGTGCCAGCAGCTTAGAACAGGGTAACATTCAGTACTTC; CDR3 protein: CASSLEQGNIQYF
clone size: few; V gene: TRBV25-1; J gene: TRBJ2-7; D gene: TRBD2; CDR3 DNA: TGTGCCAGCAGTGACGGGAGGGGGACCTACGAGCAGTACTTC; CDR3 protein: CASSDGRGTYEQYF
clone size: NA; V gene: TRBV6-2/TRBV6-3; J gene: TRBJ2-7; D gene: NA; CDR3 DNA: TGTGCCAGCAGTTATTCCTCCGACGGGACCTACGAGCAGTACTTC; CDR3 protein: CASSYSSDGTYEQYF
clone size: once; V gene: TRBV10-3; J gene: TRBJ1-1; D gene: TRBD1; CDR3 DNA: TGTGCCATCAGCAAACAGGGGGAGAGGCTAACTGAAGCTTTCTTT; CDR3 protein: CAISKQGERLTEAFF
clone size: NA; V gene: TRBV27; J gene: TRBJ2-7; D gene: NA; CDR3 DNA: TGTGCCAGCAGTCCCTCCGCCTACGAGCAGTACTTC; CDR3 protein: CASSPSAYEQYF
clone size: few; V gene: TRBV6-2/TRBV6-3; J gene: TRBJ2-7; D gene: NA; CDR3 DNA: TGTGCCAGCAGTTTAAATATCTACGAGCAGTACTTC; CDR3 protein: CASSLNIYEQYF
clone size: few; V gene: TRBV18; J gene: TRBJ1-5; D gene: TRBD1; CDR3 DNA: TGTGCCAGCTCACCCCTTCGACAGGGCCCCACTAGCAATCAGCCCCAGCATTTT; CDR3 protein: CASSPLRQGPTSNQPQHF
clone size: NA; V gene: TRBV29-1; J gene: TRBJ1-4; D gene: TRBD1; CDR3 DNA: TGCAGCGTTGAAGATTGGGACAGGGGTGAAAAACTGTTTTTT; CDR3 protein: CSVEDWDRGEKLFF
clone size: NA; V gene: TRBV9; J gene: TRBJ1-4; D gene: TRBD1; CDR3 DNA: TGTGCCAGCAGCCCCCGACAGGGAACTAATGAAAAACTGTTTTTT; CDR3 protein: CASSPRQGTNEKLFF
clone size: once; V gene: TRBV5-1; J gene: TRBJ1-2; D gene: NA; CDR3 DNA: TGCGCCAGCAGCTCGGGGTCCGGGACGACAGGCCTCACCTTC; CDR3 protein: CASSSGSGTTGLTF
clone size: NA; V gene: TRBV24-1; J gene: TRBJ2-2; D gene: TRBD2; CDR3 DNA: TGTGCCACCAGTGGCGCTAGCGGGTACACCGGGGAGCTGTTTTTT; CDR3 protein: CATSGASGYTGELFF
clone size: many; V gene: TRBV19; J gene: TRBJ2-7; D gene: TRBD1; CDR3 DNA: TGTGCCAGTAGTATTGGACAGGGCTCCTACGAGCAGTACTTC; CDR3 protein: CASSIGQGSYEQYF
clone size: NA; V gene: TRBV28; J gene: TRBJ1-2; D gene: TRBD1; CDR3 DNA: TGTGCCAGCAGCCCCTCCGGGACAGGGAACTATGGCTACACCTTC; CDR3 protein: CASSPSGTGNYGYTF
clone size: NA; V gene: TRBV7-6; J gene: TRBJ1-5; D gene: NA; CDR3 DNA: TGTGCCAGCAGCCTCGCGGGGGATGGCAATCAGCCCCAGCATTTT; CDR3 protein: CASSLAGDGNQPQHF